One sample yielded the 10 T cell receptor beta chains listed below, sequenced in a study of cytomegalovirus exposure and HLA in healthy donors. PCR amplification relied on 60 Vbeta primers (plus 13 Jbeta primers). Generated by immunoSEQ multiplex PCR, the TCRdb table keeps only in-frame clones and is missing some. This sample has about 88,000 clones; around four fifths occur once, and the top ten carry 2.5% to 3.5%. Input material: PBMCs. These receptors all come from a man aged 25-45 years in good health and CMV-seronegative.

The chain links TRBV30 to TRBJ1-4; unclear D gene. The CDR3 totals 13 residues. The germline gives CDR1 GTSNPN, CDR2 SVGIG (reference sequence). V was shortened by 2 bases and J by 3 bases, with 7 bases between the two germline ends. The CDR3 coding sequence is TGTGCCTGGAGTCCACAGCCTAATGAAAAACTGTTTTTT. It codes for CAWSPQPNEKLFF.

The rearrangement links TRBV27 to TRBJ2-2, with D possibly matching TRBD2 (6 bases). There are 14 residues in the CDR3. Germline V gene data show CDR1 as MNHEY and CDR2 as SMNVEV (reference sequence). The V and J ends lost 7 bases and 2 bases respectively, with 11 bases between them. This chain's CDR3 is CASKTSFNTGELFF. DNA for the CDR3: TGTGCCAGCAAAACTAGCTTTAACACCGGGGAGCTGTTTTTT.

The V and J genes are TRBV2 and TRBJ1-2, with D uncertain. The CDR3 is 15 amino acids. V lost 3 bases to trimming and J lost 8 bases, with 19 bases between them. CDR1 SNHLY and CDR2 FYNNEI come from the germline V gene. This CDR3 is CASSDEFGFGSGYTF. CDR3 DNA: TGTGCCAGCAGTGACGAATTCGGTTTTGGGAGCGGCTACACCTTC.

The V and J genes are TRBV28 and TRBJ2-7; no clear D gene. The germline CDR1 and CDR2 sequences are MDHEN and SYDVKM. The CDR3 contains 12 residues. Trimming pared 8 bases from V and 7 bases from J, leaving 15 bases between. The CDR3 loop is CASERTPPEQYF. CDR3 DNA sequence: TGTGCCAGCGAGCGCACCCCCCCGGAGCAGTACTTC.

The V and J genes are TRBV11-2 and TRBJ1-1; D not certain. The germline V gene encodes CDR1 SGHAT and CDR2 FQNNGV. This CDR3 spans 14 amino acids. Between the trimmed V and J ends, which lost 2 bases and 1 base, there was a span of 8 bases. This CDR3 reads CASSLLQRNTEAFF. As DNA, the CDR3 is TGTGCCAGCAGCTTATTACAGAGGAACACTGAAGCTTTCTTT.

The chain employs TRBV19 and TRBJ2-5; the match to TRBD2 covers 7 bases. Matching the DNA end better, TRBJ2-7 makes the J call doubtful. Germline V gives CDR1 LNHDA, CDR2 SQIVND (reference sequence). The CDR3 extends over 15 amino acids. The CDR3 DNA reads TGTGCCAGTAGTATAGACGATGGGGGGGCCTACGAGCAGTACTTC. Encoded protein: CASSIDDGGAYEQYF.

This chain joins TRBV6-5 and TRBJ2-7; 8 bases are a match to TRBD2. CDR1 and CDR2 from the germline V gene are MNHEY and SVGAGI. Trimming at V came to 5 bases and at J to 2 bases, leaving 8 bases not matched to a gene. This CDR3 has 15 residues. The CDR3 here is CASSRNSGDPYEQYF. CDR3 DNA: TGTGCCAGCAGTCGAAATAGCGGGGATCCCTACGAGCAGTACTTC.

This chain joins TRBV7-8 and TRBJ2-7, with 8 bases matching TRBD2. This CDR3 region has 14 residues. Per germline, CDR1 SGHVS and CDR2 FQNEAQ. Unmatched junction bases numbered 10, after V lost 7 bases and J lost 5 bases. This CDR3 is CASNRENSGDEQYF. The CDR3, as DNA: TGTGCCAGCAACCGAGAGAATAGCGGGGACGAGCAGTACTTC.

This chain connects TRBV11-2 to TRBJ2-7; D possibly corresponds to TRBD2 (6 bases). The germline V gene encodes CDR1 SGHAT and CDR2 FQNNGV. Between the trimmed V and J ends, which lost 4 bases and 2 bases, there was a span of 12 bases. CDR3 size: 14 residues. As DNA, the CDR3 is TGTGCCAGCAGCTCGACTAGATCCCCCTACGAGCAGTACTTC. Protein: CASSSTRSPYEQYF.

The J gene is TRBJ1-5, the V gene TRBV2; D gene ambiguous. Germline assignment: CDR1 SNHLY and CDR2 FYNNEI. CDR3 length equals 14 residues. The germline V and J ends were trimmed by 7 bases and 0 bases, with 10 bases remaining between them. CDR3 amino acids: CASKWGDSNQPQHF. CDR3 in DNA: TGTGCCAGCAAGTGGGGAGATAGCAATCAGCCCCAGCATTTT. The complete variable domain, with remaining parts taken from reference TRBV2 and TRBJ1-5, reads EPEVTQTPSHQVTQMGQEVILRCVPISNHLYFYWYRQILGQKVEFLVSFYNNEISEKSEIFDDQFSVERPDGSNFTLKIRSTKLEDSAMYFCASKWGDSNQPQHFGDGTRLSIL.